These 13 T cell receptor beta chains share one sample of origin, sequenced in a study of CD8 T cells in ankylosing spondylitis. TCRdb itself ran the 5' RACE reads through MiXCR, one entry per CDR3 protein. This table holds 150,000 to 200,000 distinct CDR3 sequences, around a third found once. The specimen was synovial fluid, either unsorted or a sorted T cell fraction (not recorded which). The receptor set was obtained from a male donor with ankylosing spondylitis.

This clonotype was counted a few times. The CDR3 DNA reads as TGCAGGGTCCCAGGCCCGGGAGGTGGTGGAGATACGCAGTATTTT. It yields the protein CRVPGPGGGGDTQYF. The chain is built from TRBV20-1 and TRBJ2-3, with 7 bases that match TRBD2. CDR3 length: 15 residues. The germline gives CDR1 DFQATT, CDR2 SNEGSKA (reference sequence).

As concerns this clonotype: One end of the junction varies from germline; a read error may be responsible. This sequence joins TRBV29-1 and TRBJ2-1, with D perhaps matching TRBD1 (6 bases). CDR3 length equals 10 residues. Germline-derived CDR1 and CDR2 are SQVTM and ANQGSEA. CDR3 nucleotide sequence: TGTTCGACAGGAAACAATGAGCAGTTCTTC. It yields the protein CSTGNNEQFF.

The V and J genes are TRBV11-2 and TRBJ1-1; D ambiguous. Germline V gene lookup returns CDR1 SGHAT and CDR2 FQNNGV. This CDR3 contains 13 residues. Between the trimmed V and J ends, which lost 2 bases and 10 bases, there was a span of 14 bases. CDR3 sequence: CASSLRSDVRAFF. CDR3 sequence (DNA): TGTGCCAGCAGCTTAAGATCGGATGTGAGAGCTTTCTTT.

This clonotype was detected only a few times. J is TRBJ1-5 and V is TRBV12-3 or TRBV12-4; D possibly corresponds to TRBD1 (6 bases). V lost 0 bases, J lost 3 bases, and 9 bases lay in between. The CDR3 has 15 amino acids. The CDR3 DNA reads as TGTGCCAGCAGTTTAGCACAGGGCAACAATCAGCCCCAGCATTTT. Its translation: CASSLAQGNNQPQHF.

This clonotype has only a few counts. In DNA, the CDR3 is TGTGCCAGCAGCTTACGGGGTGGGGATACGCAGTATTTT. This sequence encodes CASSLRGGDTQYF. This rearrangement joins TRBV7-2 to TRBJ2-3; D perhaps matches TRBD2 (5 bases). V lost 2 bases and J 6 bases, leaving 9 bases between the germline ends. This CDR3 spans 13 amino acids. Per germline, CDR1 SGHTA and CDR2 FQGNSA.

At least ten counts were recorded for this clonotype. The V gene is TRBV6-2 or TRBV6-3, the J gene TRBJ1-2; D uncertain. Trimming pared 7 bases from V and 8 bases from J, leaving 11 bases between. The CDR3 sequence is 11 residues long. Germline V CDR1 and CDR2: MNHEY, SVGEGT. The CDR3 bases are TGTGCCAGCATTCAAAATGCAGGCTACACCTTC. Encoded protein: CASIQNAGYTF.

The chain has TRBV7-2 and TRBJ2-7; 8 nucleotides match TRBD2. The CDR3 has 17 amino acids. The germline CDR1 and CDR2 sequences are SGHTA and FQGNSA. The J segment lost 2 bases and the V segment lost 4 bases, leaving 13 bases of the junction unmatched. The CDR3 nucleotides are TGTGCCAGCAGCTATAGCGGGGTGAGAGGGAGGACCTACGAGCAGTACTTC. Amino acid sequence: CASSYSGVRGRTYEQYF.

This clonotype was detected only a few times. The gene calls are TRBV29-1 and TRBJ2-1, with D perhaps matching TRBD1 (7 bases). The V gene's germline CDR1 is SQVTM and CDR2 ANQGSEA. The CDR3 is 14 amino acids. V was pared by 4 bases and J by 7 bases, with 17 bases between. The CDR3 sequence is CSVGAGGSWNEQFF. CDR3 nucleotides: TGCAGCGTTGGGGCAGGGGGGTCGTGGAATGAGCAGTTCTTC.

This clonotype was counted a few times. This CDR3 is CSAAGGVEETQYF. CDR3 sequence (DNA): TGCAGTGCGGCGGGGGGGGTAGAAGAGACCCAGTACTTC. The chain has TRBV20-1 and TRBJ2-5; TRBD2 matches at 9 bases. The CDR3 has 13 residues. Germline V gives CDR1 DFQATT, CDR2 SNEGSKA (reference sequence). V was pared by 6 bases and J by 3 bases, with 5 bases of the junction left unmatched.

This clonotype was seen many times. The rearrangement joins TRBV6-5 to TRBJ1-2; no clear D gene. The germline V gene has CDR1 MNHEY and CDR2 SVGAGI. The CDR3 loop spans 14 amino acids. V lost 4 bases, J lost 1 base, and 10 bases lay in between. The CDR3 sequence: CASSSVHNNYGYTF. In nucleotides, the CDR3 is TGTGCCAGCAGTTCAGTACATAATAACTATGGCTACACCTTC.

This clonotype has a single count. The chain uses TRBV6-5 and TRBJ2-7; 7 nucleotides agree with TRBD1. The CDR3 consists of 15 residues. The V gene end was trimmed by 2 bases and the J gene end by 2 bases; junction bases not matched to a gene: 6. Looked up from germline, CDR1 is MNHEY and CDR2 is SVGAGI. Here the CDR3 reads CASSYDSGTAYEQYF. CDR3 bases: TGTGCCAGCAGTTACGACTCCGGGACAGCCTACGAGCAGTACTTC.

The V gene is TRBV6-2 or TRBV6-3, the J gene TRBJ1-5, with 7 nucleotides matching TRBD1. CDR1 MNHEY and CDR2 SVGEGT come from the germline V gene. The CDR3 runs 15 residues. V gave up 0 bases and J gave up 11 bases; unmatched junction bases: 10. The CDR3: CASSYSPGPQGAQHF. The CDR3 DNA is TGTGCCAGCAGTTACTCCCCGGGTCCGCAGGGGGCCCAGCATTTT.

The chain has TRBV27 and TRBJ2-7; D gene ambiguous. This CDR3 is built from 15 residues. With 3 bases removed from V and 0 bases from J, the gap between germline ends came to 12 bases. The germline V gene encodes CDR1 MNHEY and CDR2 SMNVEV (reference sequence). The CDR3 is CASSFEFGPSYEQYF. In nucleotides, the CDR3 is TGTGCCAGCAGTTTTGAGTTCGGACCCTCCTACGAGCAGTACTTC.